These T cell receptor beta chains were read from a single sample in a study of human T cells and chemical hapten exposure. TCRdb passed the RACE reads through MiXCR, listing each CDR3 protein once. This sample has roughly 160,000 distinct CDR3 sequences; roughly 15% occur once, and the top ten carry 1.5% to 2%. The sequenced sample was whole blood, obtained in connection with sensitization to the hapten diphenylcyclopropenone (DPC). These receptor sequences come from a woman aged 25 to 39 with alopecia areata. Some clones in this sample may be carry-over from other donors' samples. Each CDR3 is given with its conserved first and last residue. The D gene is left open where the match is weak. A clone size is listed for some rows: how often the clone was seen (once, few, many), or a class if it is expanded.

NA,TRBJ2-7,NA,14,TRBV12-3/TRBV12-4,CASSLGIQGYEQYF,TGTGCCAGCAGTTTGGGGATCCAGGGATACGAGCAGTACTTC
NA,TRBJ1-3,NA,13,TRBV21-1,CASSRQVGNTIYF,TGTGCCAGCAGCAGACAGGTTGGAAACACCATATATTTT
TRBD1,TRBJ2-7,few,14,TRBV6-4,CASSEPGQGYEQYF,TGTGCCAGCAGTGAACCGGGACAGGGCTACGAGCAGTACTTC
NA,TRBJ1-5,NA,13,TRBV5-1,CASSLGDNQPQHF,TGCGCCAGCAGCTTGGGGGATAATCAGCCCCAGCATTTT
TRBD1,TRBJ1-5,few,15,TRBV15,CATSPDRGFDQPQHF,TGTGCCACCAGTCCAGACAGGGGTTTCGATCAGCCCCAGCATTTT
NA,TRBJ1-6,NA,14,TRBV7-2,CASSLAQGNSPLHF,TGTGCCAGCAGCTTAGCGCAGGGAAACTCACCCCTCCACTTT
NA,TRBJ2-5,NA,13,TRBV7-2,CASSPIAQETQYF,TGTGCCAGCAGCCCAATAGCCCAAGAGACCCAGTACTTC
NA,TRBJ1-2,many,14,TRBV6-2/TRBV6-3,CASQDPRGDYGYTF,TGTGCCAGCCAAGACCCGCGGGGTGACTATGGCTACACCTTC
NA,TRBJ2-2,NA,12,TRBV28,CASSLYTGELFF,TGTGCCAGCAGTTTATACACCGGGGAGCTGTTTTTT
NA,TRBJ1-4,few,14,TRBV4-1,CASSSGHPNEKLFF,TGCGCCAGCAGCAGCGGACACCCGAATGAAAAACTGTTTTTT
TRBD2,TRBJ2-5,few,15,TRBV5-1,CASSLVAGTQETQYF,TGCGCCAGCAGCTTGGTAGCGGGGACCCAAGAGACCCAGTACTTC
NA,TRBJ2-1,NA,16,TRBV4-3,CASSQDKMPIYNEQFF,TGCGCCAGCAGCCAAGATAAGATGCCGATCTACAATGAGCAGTTCTTC
NA,TRBJ1-3,few,15,TRBV4-3,CASSQEGGDGNTIYF,TGCGCCAGCAGCCAAGAAGGGGGAGACGGAAACACCATATATTTT
NA,TRBJ1-2,NA,14,TRBV6-1,CASSEAGQFYGYTF,TGTGCCAGCAGTGAAGCCGGACAGTTCTATGGCTACACCTTC
NA,TRBJ2-7,NA,13,TRBV10-2,CASSDSSRYEQYF,TGCGCCAGCAGTGATTCCTCGCGCTACGAGCAGTACTTC
NA,TRBJ1-1,many,14,TRBV25-1,CASSRPVRNTEAFF,TGTGCCAGCAGTAGGCCCGTTCGAAACACTGAAGCTTTCTTT
TRBD2,TRBJ2-1,few,15,TRBV7-3,CASSRLAGGPGEQFF,TGTGCCAGCAGCCGACTAGCGGGAGGGCCGGGTGAGCAGTTCTTC
NA,TRBJ2-1,NA,16,TRBV7-8,CASSLTNRQLYNEQFF,TGTGCCAGCAGCTTAACTAACCGACAGCTTTACAATGAGCAGTTCTTC
NA,TRBJ1-1,many,15,TRBV5-5,CASSLGLTVNTEAFF,TGTGCCAGCAGCTTGGGACTGACAGTGAACACTGAAGCTTTCTTT
TRBD1,TRBJ1-2,many,14,TRBV14,CASSQARTGNGYTF,TGTGCCAGCAGCCAAGCCCGGACAGGGAACGGCTACACCTTC
TRBD2,TRBJ2-1,many,13,TRBV29-1,CSVAGGPIDEQFF,TGCAGCGTAGCGGGAGGGCCGATTGATGAGCAGTTCTTC
NA,TRBJ1-2,many,11,TRBV10-3,CAIRQSYGYTF,TGTGCCATCCGACAGTCTTATGGCTACACCTTC
TRBD2,TRBJ2-3,NA,16,TRBV7-2,CASSLRTSRHADTQYF,TGTGCCAGCAGCTTGCGGACTAGCAGACACGCAGATACGCAGTATTTT
NA,TRBJ1-2,few,11,TRBV28,CASGVSYGYTF,TGTGCCAGCGGGGTGTCCTATGGCTACACCTTC
NA,TRBJ2-4,NA,15,TRBV18,CASSPPSLAKNIQYF,TGTGCCAGCTCACCACCGTCCCTAGCCAAAAACATTCAGTACTTC
NA,TRBJ2-1,many,19,TRBV7-8,CASSLGLLAFSPSVDEQFF,TGTGCCAGCAGCTTAGGTCTTTTAGCTTTTAGCCCATCCGTCGATGAGCAGTTCTTC
NA,TRBJ2-2,NA,11,TRBV29-1,CSVGGLGELFF,TGCAGCGTTGGAGGCCTCGGGGAGCTGTTTTTT
NA,TRBJ1-4,few,15,TRBV15,CATSREVATNEKLFF,TGTGCCACCAGCAGAGAAGTTGCAACTAATGAAAAACTGTTTTTT